These 21 T cell receptor beta chains were all obtained from the same sample, sequenced in a study of identical twins. TCRdb used MiXCR to reprocess the 5' RACE reads, holding one entry per CDR3 protein. The repertoire holds 460,000 or so distinct CDR3 sequences, over 12% seen once, with about 0.53% in the top ten. The sample was also reused in another study, on yellow fever vaccine responses in identical twins.

The sequenced material came from CD4+ T cells sorted from blood. Receptors were obtained from a woman aged 18-30 years in good health.

This clonotype was counted between two and nine times. The DNA for the CDR3 is TGCGCCAGCAGCGAAGGGGGCTCCTCTGGAAACACCATATATTTT. Translating gives CASSEGGSSGNTIYF. The chain carries TRBV4-3 and TRBJ1-3, with 7 positions matching TRBD1. CDR3 length: 15 amino acids. Germline trimming cut 5 bases from V and 0 bases from J; bases unmatched to any gene: 4. CDR1 is LGHNA and CDR2 is YSLEER in the germline V gene.

This chain joins TRBV4-3 and TRBJ2-6; possibly TRBD2 for D (5 bases). With 0 bases removed from V and 4 bases from J, the gap between germline ends came to 10 bases. CDR1 and CDR2 (germline): LGHNA, YSLEER. The CDR3 is 16 amino acids. This CDR3 reads CASSQDGERGANVLTF. The DNA for the CDR3 is TGCGCCAGCAGCCAAGATGGAGAGCGGGGGGCCAACGTCCTGACTTTC.

The chain has TRBV27 and TRBJ1-6; D perhaps matches TRBD1 (5 bases). Germline values: CDR1 MNHEY, CDR2 SMNVEV (reference sequence). The CDR3 has 14 residues. The V gene lost 1 base and the J gene lost 7 bases, with 8 bases spanning the gap. CDR3 nucleotides: TGTGCCAGCAGTTTATGGGGGACCAATTCACCCCTCCACTTT. As protein: CASSLWGTNSPLHF.

This clonotype was recorded a few times. The chain links TRBV6-1 to TRBJ2-5; D assignment may be TRBD1 or TRBD2 (5 bases each). Germline V gene lookup returns CDR1 MNHNS and CDR2 SASEGT. V was clipped by 5 bases and J by 1 base, with 14 bases between them. This CDR3 has 15 residues. The CDR3 DNA is TGTGCCAGCAGTACCTCCTGGGGACGCCAAGAGACCCAGTACTTC. This sequence encodes CASSTSWGRQETQYF.

The chain uses TRBV5-1 and TRBJ2-7; possibly TRBD1 or TRBD2 for D (5 bases each). V was shortened by 4 bases and J by 5 bases, with 19 bases between the two germline ends. Looked up from germline, CDR1 is SGHRS and CDR2 is YFSETQ. The CDR3 has 15 amino acids. The CDR3 loop is CASSQSPGTVNEQYF. The CDR3 DNA reads as TGCGCCAGCAGCCAGAGTCCAGGGACGGTCAACGAGCAGTACTTC.

There are many counts of this clonotype. This chain joins TRBV4-2 and TRBJ2-1, with 10 nucleotides matching TRBD2. Losses at the gene ends were 5 bases for V and 7 bases for J; bases not matched to a gene: 11. The CDR3 is made up of 16 amino acids. CDR1 is LGHNA and CDR2 is YNFKEQ in the germline V gene. The CDR3 loop is CASSRSSGGPENEQFF. DNA of the CDR3: TGTGCCAGCAGCAGGTCTAGCGGGGGTCCTGAGAATGAGCAGTTCTTC.

This clonotype turned up a few times. CDR3 region: CASSDAGARETQYF. CDR3 nucleotide sequence: TGTGCCAGCAGTGATGCAGGGGCACGAGAGACCCAGTACTTC. The chain recombines TRBV25-1 with TRBJ2-5, with a weak D call TRBD1 (6 bases). With 3 bases removed from V and 4 bases from J, the gap between germline ends came to 12 bases. In germline, CDR1 is MGHDK, CDR2 SYGVNS. The CDR3 loop spans 14 amino acids.

This clonotype was detected only a few times. In nucleotides, the CDR3 is TGTGCCAGCATGATAAACACAGACAATGAGCAGTTCTTC. It yields the protein CASMINTDNEQFF. The chain couples TRBV6-2 or TRBV6-3 to TRBJ2-1; no reliable D call. The ends were cut back, 7 bases at V and 5 bases at J, with 12 bases in the middle. CDR1 is MNHEY, CDR2 SVGEGT, per germline. This CDR3 has 13 residues.

The V and J genes are TRBV5-6 and TRBJ1-1; 8 positions match TRBD1. The CDR3 spans 17 residues. Germline CDR1 reads SGHDT; CDR2 reads YYEEEE. J lost 5 bases, V lost 4 bases, and 16 bases had no gene match. CDR3 sequence reads: CASSVRRTGIQRTEAFF. The CDR3 nucleotides are TGTGCCAGCAGCGTACGCCGGACAGGGATCCAGAGAACTGAAGCTTTCTTT.

This clonotype was seen a handful of times. V usage is TRBV6-5 and J usage is TRBJ1-5, with D hard to call. Looked up from germline, CDR1 is MNHEY and CDR2 is SVGAGI. The ends were cut back, 2 bases at V and 3 bases at J, with 11 bases in the middle. This CDR3 is built from 15 residues. The CDR3 DNA is TGTGCCAGCAGTTACGCCCCAACCGACAATCAGCCCCAGCATTTT. Translated: CASSYAPTDNQPQHF.

The CDR3 loop reads CASSSFIAGGTDTQYF. In DNA, the CDR3 is TGTGCCAGCAGCTCTTTTATAGCGGGAGGTACAGATACGCAGTATTTT. The chain joins TRBV7-2 to TRBJ2-3; TRBD2 agrees at 10 bases. V was clipped by 4 bases and J by 3 bases; unmatched bases: 7. Germline CDR1 SGHTA, CDR2 FQGNSA. This CDR3 is built from 16 residues.

This clonotype was seen only a few times. The rearrangement links TRBV29-1 to TRBJ1-1; weak D call: TRBD1 (5 bases). Germline CDR1 and CDR2: SQVTM and ANQGSEA. The CDR3 has 13 residues. Deletions cut 4 bases from V and 1 base from J, with 10 bases between. The CDR3: CSVGGGKNTEAFF. The CDR3, as DNA: TGCAGCGTTGGGGGCGGGAAGAACACTGAAGCTTTCTTT.

The J gene is TRBJ2-7, the V gene TRBV7-9, with D uncertain. The germline V gene encodes CDR1 SEHNR and CDR2 FQNEAQ (reference sequence). CDR3 length equals 11 residues. CDR3 sequence (DNA): TGTGCTAAGGGCCAAGTACACCGCAGGTACTTC. Protein product: CAKGQVHRRYF.

This clonotype was picked up one time. V usage is TRBV23-1 and J usage is TRBJ2-3; D may be TRBD1 or TRBD2 (5 bases each). TRBV23-1 is an ORF, and what it does is uncertain. Trimming left V 9 bases short and J 0 bases short, with 25 bases between. The CDR3 is made up of 18 amino acids. The chain's CDR3 is CARPLSSRGLTSTDTQYF. The CDR3 DNA sequence: TGCGCCAGACCCCTTTCCTCGAGGGGATTAACTAGCACAGATACGCAGTATTTT.

This clonotype was recorded at least ten times. CDR3 region: CASSLGTGVTDTQYF. CDR3 DNA sequence: TGTGCCAGCAGCTTAGGGACAGGGGTCACAGATACGCAGTATTTT. The V and J genes are TRBV7-9 and TRBJ2-3, with 9 bases aligning to TRBD1. The germline V gene has CDR1 SEHNR and CDR2 FQNEAQ (reference sequence). The CDR3 runs 15 residues. The trim removed 1 base at V and 2 bases at J, leaving 1 base unmatched.

A few counts support this clonotype. The chain couples TRBV5-1 to TRBJ2-1, with 9 bases aligning to TRBD2. Looked up from germline, CDR1 is SGHRS and CDR2 is YFSETQ. Trimming removed 1 base from V and 5 bases from J; junction bases left unmatched: 10. The CDR3 has 17 amino acids. The DNA for the CDR3 is TGCGCCAGCAGCTTGCAGGCTAGCGGGATCTTACACAATGAGCAGTTCTTC. This sequence encodes CASSLQASGILHNEQFF.

This clonotype was seen ten or more times. The rearrangement uses TRBV4-3 and TRBJ2-2, with 10 bases that match TRBD1. Germline V lookup: CDR1 LGHNA, CDR2 YSLEER. This CDR3 contains 15 residues. J lost 8 bases, V lost 3 bases, and 6 bases had no gene match. As DNA, the CDR3 is TGCGCCAGCAGCCAGCATGACAGGGGGCAAGGGGAGCTGTTTTTT. Translating it yields CASSQHDRGQGELFF.

The rearrangement uses TRBV6-2 or TRBV6-3 and TRBJ2-7; D gene ambiguous. The V and J ends lost 10 bases and 4 bases respectively, with 11 bases between them. Germline V gene sequence: CDR1 MNHEY, CDR2 SVGEGT. The CDR3 is made up of 11 amino acids. The CDR3 DNA sequence: TGTGCCACAGCTTTGGCTTACGAGCAGTACTTC. It specifies CATALAYEQYF.

CDR3: CASSPGTSRHPGELFF. The CDR3 DNA sequence: TGCGCCAGCAGCCCCGGGACTAGCAGACACCCCGGGGAGCTGTTTTTT. The chain links TRBV5-1 to TRBJ2-2; 9 positions match TRBD2. V shed 4 bases, J shed 6 bases, and the junction held 10 bases outside the gene matches. CDR1 SGHRS and CDR2 YFSETQ come from the germline V gene. This CDR3 has 16 amino acids. Combining the CDR3 with reference TRBV5-1 and TRBJ2-2 gives the whole variable domain KAGVTQTPRYLIKTRGQQVTLSCSPISGHRSVSWYQQTPGQGLQFLFEYFSETQRNKGNFPGRFSGRQFSNSRSEMNVSTLELGDSALYLCASSPGTSRHPGELFFGEGSRLTVL.

This clonotype turned up a few times. This chain connects TRBV11-1 to TRBJ1-2; a possible D gene is TRBD1 (6 bases). The germline V gene has CDR1 SGHAT and CDR2 FQDESV (reference sequence). Trimming took off 5 bases at V and 2 bases at J, with 24 bases between the two ends. This CDR3 is 18 amino acids long. The CDR3 DNA follows: TGTGCCAGCAGCGGATCCAGGGGATTTATCTCCGGAAACTATGGCTACACCTTC. This translates into CASSGSRGFISGNYGYTF.

The chain links TRBV10-1 to TRBJ2-1; 8 bases fit TRBD2. This CDR3 contains 14 residues. In germline, CDR1 is WNHNN, CDR2 SYGVQD (reference sequence). Trimming cost V 8 bases and J 1 base; bases outside gene matches: 4. The CDR3 here is CASGAGGSYNEQFF. In nucleotides, the CDR3 is TGCGCCAGCGGGGCGGGGGGATCCTACAATGAGCAGTTCTTC.